This entry lists 20 T cell receptor beta chains sequenced from one sample in a study of cytomegalovirus exposure and HLA in healthy donors. The PCR ran on 60 Vbeta and 13 Jbeta primers. Repertoires were generated with immunoSEQ multiplex PCR, while TCRdb's copy carries only in-frame clones and drops some. The sample gives over 100,000 clones, approximately 80% of which show up once; 2.5% to 3% is in the top ten. Input material: PBMCs. These receptors were taken from a woman between 18 and 30 years old in good health and CMV-seropositive.

The chain joins TRBV5-1 to TRBJ2-5; 9 nucleotides align to TRBD2. This CDR3 has 17 residues. J gave up 9 bases and V 0 bases, and 15 bases lay outside the gene matches. Germline V lookup: CDR1 SGHRS, CDR2 YFSETQ. This CDR3 is CASSLGGVAGVREAQYF. CDR3 sequence (DNA): TGCGCCAGCAGCTTGGGGGGGGTAGCGGGAGTTCGTGAGGCCCAGTACTTC. The entire variable domain, with the rest obtained from reference TRBV5-1 and TRBJ2-5, is as follows: KAGVTQTPRYLIKTRGQQVTLSCSPISGHRSVSWYQQTPGQGLQFLFEYFSETQRNKGNFPGRFSGRQFSNSRSEMNVSTLELGDSALYLCASSLGGVAGVREAQYFGPGTRLLVL.

The chain employs TRBV2 and TRBJ1-4, with D hard to call. With 9 bases removed from V and 7 bases from J, the gap between germline ends came to 9 bases. Germline assignment: CDR1 SNHLY and CDR2 FYNNEI. This CDR3 contains 11 residues. The CDR3 nucleotides read TGTGCCAGTCGAAGCGTTGAAAAACTGTTTTTT. Amino acid sequence: CASRSVEKLFF. Variable domain in full (rest from reference TRBV2 and TRBJ1-4): EPEVTQTPSHQVTQMGQEVILRCVPISNHLYFYWYRQILGQKVEFLVSFYNNEISEKSEIFDDQFSVERPDGSNFTLKIRSTKLEDSAMYFCASRSVEKLFFGSGTQLSVL.

CDR3 in DNA: TGCGCCAGCAGTGTGGGAGAGAACACTGAAGCTTTCTTT. It yields the protein CASSVGENTEAFF. The V gene is TRBV10-1, the J gene TRBJ1-1; D call uncertain. The CDR3 is made up of 13 amino acids. Trimming took off 4 bases at V and 1 base at J, with 7 bases between the two ends. Germline assignment: CDR1 WNHNN and CDR2 SYGVQD (reference sequence).

The genes are TRBV7-9 and TRBJ1-1, with D perhaps matching TRBD1 (5 bases). Trimming took 5 bases from V and 4 from J, leaving 8 bases between them. Germline V CDR1 and CDR2: SEHNR, FQNEAQ (reference sequence). CDR3 length: 12 amino acids. This CDR3 reads CASSDGGTEAFF. CDR3 DNA sequence: TGTGCCAGCAGCGACGGGGGCACTGAAGCTTTCTTT.

The genes are TRBV4-1 and TRBJ1-1, with a possible D match to TRBD1 (5 bases). CDR3 length: 14 amino acids. Germline V lookup: CDR1 MGHRA, CDR2 YSYEKL. V was clipped by 4 bases and J by 2 bases, with 11 bases between them. CDR3: CASSPADINTEAFF. The CDR3 DNA sequence: TGCGCCAGCAGCCCGGCGGACATAAACACTGAAGCTTTCTTT.

This clone came up once. The chain is built from TRBV7-2 and TRBJ2-5, with D perhaps TRBD2 (5 bases). The CDR3 loop spans 12 amino acids. Germline V gene lookup returns CDR1 SGHTA and CDR2 FQGNSA. Trimming left V 6 bases short and J 7 bases short, with 12 bases between. CDR3: CASSPTRGTQYF. The CDR3 coding sequence is TGTGCCAGCAGTCCTACCCGGGGGACCCAGTACTTC. Full variable domain (missing parts from reference TRBV7-2 and TRBJ2-5): GAGVSQSPSNKVTEKGKDVELRCDPISGHTALYWYRQSLGQGLEFLIYFQGNSAPDKSGLPSDRFSAERTGGSVSTLTIQRTQQEDSAVYLCASSPTRGTQYFGPGTRLLVL.

This CDR3 is CASSLAGTGDEAFF. The CDR3 nucleotides are TGCGCCAGCAGCTTGGCAGGGACGGGGGATGAAGCTTTCTTT. The V gene is TRBV5-1, the J gene TRBJ1-1; D is possibly TRBD1 (5 bases). The length of the CDR3 is 14 residues. With 0 bases removed from V and 7 bases from J, the gap between germline ends came to 13 bases. Germline CDR1 is SGHRS and CDR2 is YFSETQ.

This clone was detected only a few times. The V and J genes are TRBV4-1 and TRBJ2-3; D is ambiguous. V dropped 0 bases and J dropped 1 base, with 5 bases sitting between them. There are 14 residues in the CDR3. CDR1 MGHRA and CDR2 YSYEKL come from the germline V gene. The CDR3 reads CASSQDPGTDTQYF. The CDR3 coding sequence is TGCGCCAGCAGCCAAGATCCAGGCACAGATACGCAGTATTTT.

The J gene is TRBJ2-5, the V gene TRBV28, with 15 bases fitting TRBD2. V was clipped by 5 bases and J by 7 bases; unmatched bases: 8. Germline assignment: CDR1 MDHEN and CDR2 SYDVKM. The CDR3 sequence is 16 residues long. In nucleotides, the CDR3 is TGTGCCAGCAGTCGGACTAGCGGGAGGGGGTTAGGGACCCAGTACTTC. Amino acids: CASSRTSGRGLGTQYF. Full variable domain (missing parts from reference TRBV28 and TRBJ2-5): DVKVTQSSRYLVKRTGEKVFLECVQDMDHENMFWYRQDPGLGLRLIYFSYDVKMKEKGDIPEGYSVSREKKERFSLILESASTNQTSMYLCASSRTSGRGLGTQYFGPGTRLLVL.

This chain uses TRBV6-5 with TRBJ1-1; D might be TRBD1 (5 bases). In germline, CDR1 is MNHEY, CDR2 SVGAGI. The CDR3 is 15 amino acids. V gave up 6 bases and J gave up 1 base, with 15 bases separating them. CDR3 nucleotides: TGTGCCAGCAGAGTCGGCGGGGGGGGGAACACTGAAGCTTTCTTT. The encoded protein is CASRVGGGGNTEAFF.

The gene calls are TRBV19 and TRBJ1-2; D perhaps matches TRBD1 (6 bases). CDR3 size: 16 residues. Trimming pared 7 bases from V and 2 bases from J, leaving 20 bases between. CDR1 and CDR2 (germline): LNHDA, SQIVND (reference sequence). The CDR3 protein is CASTSKYRAGNYGYTF. The CDR3 DNA follows: TGTGCCAGTACCTCAAAATACAGGGCCGGGAACTATGGCTACACCTTC. The whole variable domain, remainder taken from reference TRBV19 and TRBJ1-2, is DGGITQSPKYLFRKEGQNVTLSCEQNLNHDAMYWYRQDPGQGLRLIYYSQIVNDFQKGDIAEGYSVSREKKESFPLTVTSAQKNPTAFYLCASTSKYRAGNYGYTFGSGTRLTVV.

V usage is TRBV9 and J usage is TRBJ1-2, with D possibly matching TRBD1 (5 bases). Trimming took 7 bases from V and 7 from J, leaving 11 bases between them. Germline CDR1 SGDLS, CDR2 YYNGEE. CDR3 size: 11 residues. The CDR3: CASWGGVGYTF. CDR3 DNA: TGTGCCAGCTGGGGGGGGGTTGGCTACACCTTC.

This sequence joins TRBV10-3 and TRBJ1-3; D may be TRBD1 (5 bases). Trimming took off 4 bases at V and 7 bases at J, with 11 bases between the two ends. The CDR3 loop spans 13 amino acids. In germline, CDR1 is ENHRY, CDR2 SYGVKD. CDR3 in amino acids: CAISAGGLNTIYF. The CDR3 bases are TGTGCCATCAGTGCGGGGGGACTCAACACCATATATTTT.

The rearrangement links TRBV19 to TRBJ1-1; D is perhaps TRBD1 (6 bases). CDR3 length: 16 residues. Germline CDR1 LNHDA, CDR2 SQIVND (reference sequence). The germline V and J ends were trimmed by 2 bases and 4 bases, with 17 bases remaining between them. The CDR3 is CASSILPQGGGTEAFF. Here the CDR3 DNA reads TGTGCCAGTAGTATACTGCCCCAAGGGGGTGGCACTGAAGCTTTCTTT.

This chain links TRBV11-2 with TRBJ2-7, with 8 positions matching TRBD2. The CDR3 loop spans 14 amino acids. Germline values: CDR1 SGHAT, CDR2 FQNNGV. V dropped 3 bases and J dropped 2; count of bases not matched to a gene: 3. In nucleotides, the CDR3 is TGTGCCAGCAGCTTTAGCGGGGACACCTACGAGCAGTACTTC. Its protein product is CASSFSGDTYEQYF.

This clone was detected only a few times. The CDR3 DNA is TGCGCCAGCAGCCAAGATAGGACAGGGAATACTGAAGCTTTCTTT. Protein sequence: CASSQDRTGNTEAFF. The chain joins TRBV4-1 to TRBJ1-1; 8 positions agree with TRBD1. Germline V gives CDR1 MGHRA, CDR2 YSYEKL. The V gene end was trimmed by 0 bases and the J gene end by 5 bases; junction bases not matched to a gene: 5. There are 15 residues in the CDR3.

The chain combines TRBV6-5 with TRBJ2-7, with D possibly matching TRBD2 (5 bases). Trimming cost V 6 bases and J 0 bases, with 6 bases left between them. This CDR3 has 12 amino acids. CDR1 and CDR2 from the germline V gene are MNHEY and SVGAGI. The CDR3 DNA sequence: TGTGCCAGCAGCCGGGACTCCTACGAGCAGTACTTC. This translates into CASSRDSYEQYF.

Notes on this clone: The sample holds other DNA sequences that translate to the same CDR3. The chain recombines TRBV18 with TRBJ1-1; D is ambiguous. The V gene's germline CDR1 is KGHSH and CDR2 LQKENI. The V gene lost 3 bases and the J gene lost 1 base, with 12 bases spanning the gap. The CDR3 loop spans 15 amino acids. The CDR3 here is CASSPGQLKNTEAFF. Written as DNA, the CDR3 is TGTGCCAGCTCACCGGGCCAGCTAAAGAACACTGAAGCTTTCTTT.

The genes are TRBV9 and TRBJ1-1; D remains unclear. CDR3 length: 13 residues. Germline CDR1 SGDLS, CDR2 YYNGEE. V lost 0 bases, J lost 1 base, and 4 bases lay in between. CDR3 sequence: CASSVDWNTEAFF. As DNA, the CDR3 is TGTGCCAGCAGCGTAGACTGGAACACTGAAGCTTTCTTT.

This clone was detected only a few times. V and J are TRBV30 and TRBJ2-3; 8 nucleotides agree with TRBD2. The CDR3 covers 14 residues. Trimming removed 4 bases from V and 4 bases from J; junction bases left unmatched: 7. The germline CDR1 and CDR2 sequences are GTSNPN and SVGIG (reference sequence). The DNA for the CDR3 is TGTGCCTGGACGATCAAGGGACTAGCAGATACGCAGTATTTT. Its protein product is CAWTIKGLADTQYF.